The present entry profiles one TCR beta chain with its context. One junction end disagrees with the germline gene, perhaps due to a read error. In terms of age and location, participants ranged from roughly 18 to 90 years and lived in about 25 US areas. Each participant's cohort was designated according to participant-reported clinical history. Each recovered donor of Cohort 3 presented with two negative PCRs, clearance, or symptom resolution. The entry originates in a study of blood T cell repertoires in COVID-19. This CDR3 is 16 amino acids long. Germline CDR1 reads LNHNV; CDR2 reads YYDKDF (reference sequence). The authors' processing: Amplification of reference gene primers was used by the study to estimate nucleated cell counts. Generated by immunoSEQ multiplex PCR, the TCRdb table keeps only in-frame clones and is missing some. D and trimming come from the DNA, and the V and J calls and clone size come from that table. The sample lists about 380,000 clones, approximately 90% seen once, with 0.9% to 1.5% in the top ten.

The chain joins TRBV15 to TRBJ2-7; 9 positions agree with TRBD1. Input material: PBMCs or T cells enriched from blood (not recorded which). The receptor was derived from a woman younger than 30 who had recovered from COVID-19. The CDR3 loop reads CATSGDEGQGAYEQYF. CDR3 in DNA: TGTGCCACCAGCGGAGATGAGGGACAGGGCGCCTACGAGCAGTACTTC.